What follows are 21 T cell receptor beta chains derived from one specimen sequenced in a study of blood T cell repertoires in COVID-19. The method was immunoSEQ multiplex PCR; TCRdb's version includes in-frame clones alone and lacks a portion of them. The table lists roughly 340,000 clones, more than 80% of them singletons. Material for sequencing was peripheral blood. The receptors shown here come from a woman aged 25 to 39 with COVID-19, enrolled during active disease.

The chain combines TRBV19 with TRBJ2-1, with unresolved D. This CDR3 is 14 amino acids long. Trimming took 7 bases from V and 3 from J, leaving 13 bases between them. Germline V CDR1 and CDR2: LNHDA, SQIVND (reference sequence). CDR3: CASKYSQDYNEQFF. DNA of the CDR3: TGTGCCAGTAAATATAGCCAAGACTACAATGAGCAGTTCTTC. The full variable domain, rest sourced from reference TRBV19 and TRBJ2-1, is DGGITQSPKYLFRKEGQNVTLSCEQNLNHDAMYWYRQDPGQGLRLIYYSQIVNDFQKGDIAEGYSVSREKKESFPLTVTSAQKNPTAFYLCASKYSQDYNEQFFGPGTRLTVL.

This chain joins TRBV30 and TRBJ1-1; a possible D gene is TRBD1 (5 bases). The CDR3 is 13 amino acids. V lost 0 bases and J lost 5, with 10 bases in between. Germline CDR1 GTSNPN, CDR2 SVGIG (reference sequence). CDR3 sequence (DNA): TGTGCCTGGAGTGTTCATCGGGGGACTGAAGCTTTCTTT. Amino acid sequence: CAWSVHRGTEAFF.

This clone was seen just once. The chain employs TRBV18 and TRBJ2-3, with D unclear. Per germline, CDR1 KGHSH and CDR2 LQKENI. This CDR3 spans 14 amino acids. V lost 2 bases, J lost 2 bases, and 8 bases lay in between. The CDR3 sequence is CASSPVTNTDTQYF. The CDR3 DNA reads as TGTGCCAGCTCACCAGTGACAAACACAGATACGCAGTATTTT.

The gene calls are TRBV5-6 and TRBJ1-1; TRBD1 is a possible D gene (5 bases). Deletions cut 0 bases from V and 2 bases from J, with 14 bases between. Germline CDR1 reads SGHDT; CDR2 reads YYEEEE. The CDR3 spans 16 residues. As DNA, the CDR3 is TGTGCCAGCAGCTTGGGCGTCAGGGTACCCAACACTGAAGCTTTCTTT. Amino acids: CASSLGVRVPNTEAFF.

J is TRBJ1-2 and V is TRBV6-1; no clear D gene. Germline CDR1 and CDR2: MNHNS and SASEGT. The V and J ends lost 3 bases and 1 base respectively, with 6 bases between them. The length of the CDR3 is 13 residues. CDR3 coding DNA: TGTGCCAGCAGTGATCGGGTTAACTATGGCTACACCTTC. Translation gives CASSDRVNYGYTF.

The V gene is TRBV10-2, the J gene TRBJ2-1; 8 nucleotides line up with TRBD1. Germline CDR1 is WSHSY and CDR2 is SAAADI. The CDR3 totals 14 residues. J gave up 7 bases and V 2 bases, and 4 bases lay outside the gene matches. CDR3 in amino acids: CASSETGGLNEQFF. The CDR3 bases are TGCGCCAGCAGTGAGACAGGGGGGCTAAATGAGCAGTTCTTC.

The chain combines TRBV7-2 with TRBJ2-7; 12 nucleotides align to TRBD1. The ends lost 5 bases at V and 2 bases at J; junction bases unmatched: 4. In germline, CDR1 is SGHTA, CDR2 FQGNSA. The CDR3 sequence is 15 residues long. CDR3 region: CASSPGTGGPYEQYF. The CDR3, as DNA: TGTGCCAGCAGCCCGGGGACAGGGGGCCCCTACGAGCAGTACTTC.

The CDR3 spells CASSYRDRGQMNTEAFF. The CDR3 coding sequence is TGTGCCAGCAGCTACCGGGACAGGGGTCAGATGAACACTGAAGCTTTCTTT. The chain carries TRBV9 and TRBJ1-1, with 10 nucleotides matching TRBD1. Germline values: CDR1 SGDLS, CDR2 YYNGEE. The CDR3 covers 17 residues. J gave up 0 bases and V 4 bases, and 9 bases lay outside the gene matches.

The CDR3 bases are TGTGCCAGCAGCAACTTAGCCGTGGGACTAAGGAAAGGGTCCTACAATGAGCAGTTCTTC. It is translated as CASSNLAVGLRKGSYNEQFF. This chain joins TRBV3-1 (or the pseudogene TRBV3-2) and TRBJ2-1; TRBD2 matches 7 bases. Trimming at V came to 5 bases and at J to 1 base, leaving 20 bases not matched to a gene. The CDR3 contains 20 residues. Looked up from germline, CDR1 is LGHDT and CDR2 is YNNKEL (reference sequence).

The chain has TRBV10-2 and TRBJ1-2; D ambiguous. Germline V gene sequence: CDR1 WSHSY, CDR2 SAAADI. The CDR3 has 13 residues. The V and J ends lost 3 bases and 3 bases respectively, with 8 bases between them. CDR3 region: CASSDDTYYGYTF. In DNA, the CDR3 is TGCGCCAGCAGTGACGACACATACTATGGCTACACCTTC.

This clone was seen more than once but under ten times. The chain is built from TRBV9 and TRBJ1-1, with D possibly TRBD1 on 6 matching bases. The length of the CDR3 is 13 residues. Germline-derived CDR1 and CDR2 are SGDLS and YYNGEE. Trimming cost V 3 bases and J 8 bases, with 14 bases left between them. The CDR3 nucleotides read TGTGCCAGCAGCGCCCCGGGGCAGGGGGAAGCTTTCTTT. The encoded protein is CASSAPGQGEAFF.

The chain uses TRBV19 and TRBJ1-3, with TRBD1 matching 8 bases. Germline V gene data show CDR1 as LNHDA and CDR2 as SQIVND (reference sequence). This CDR3 is built from 16 residues. After removal of 9 bases from V and 1 base from J, the junction contained 11 bases not matched to a gene. CDR3 nucleotide sequence: TGTGCCAGCGGATTTCGACAGGGGTTGTCTGGAAACACCATATATTTT. Translation: CASGFRQGLSGNTIYF. The full variable domain, rest sourced from reference TRBV19 and TRBJ1-3, is DGGITQSPKYLFRKEGQNVTLSCEQNLNHDAMYWYRQDPGQGLRLIYYSQIVNDFQKGDIAEGYSVSREKKESFPLTVTSAQKNPTAFYLCASGFRQGLSGNTIYFGEGSWLTVV.

The chain is built from TRBV3-1 (or the pseudogene TRBV3-2) and TRBJ2-1, with D perhaps matching TRBD2 (5 bases). Trimming removed 0 bases from V and 13 bases from J, with 13 bases in between. CDR1 is LGHDT and CDR2 is YNNKEL in the germline V gene (reference sequence). There are 13 residues in the CDR3. The DNA for the CDR3 is TGTGCCAGCAGCCAAGACGCGGAGGTCGTTCAGTTCTTC. Translating gives CASSQDAEVVQFF.

The CDR3 sequence is CAISPIVGNTIYF. Here the CDR3 DNA reads TGTGCCATCAGTCCTATAGTCGGAAACACCATATATTTT. The chain carries TRBV10-3 and TRBJ1-3; D unclear. V was pared by 5 bases and J by 4 bases, with 9 bases between. CDR3 length: 13 residues. Germline lookup yields CDR1 ENHRY and CDR2 SYGVKD.

The table lists this clone with a count of one. This chain uses TRBV6-6 with TRBJ2-1; D might be TRBD2 (5 bases). From germline, CDR1 is MNHNY and CDR2 SVGAGI (reference sequence). Trimming removed 5 bases from V and 7 bases from J, with 21 bases in between. The CDR3 consists of 16 residues. CDR3 region: CASSLAAEPGWNEQFF. As DNA, the CDR3 is TGTGCCAGCAGTCTCGCAGCGGAACCTGGTTGGAATGAGCAGTTCTTC.

Here the CDR3 DNA reads TGTGCCACCAATTCGTTGATGGGCTCCCAAGGCGGCTACACCTTC. Translated: CATNSLMGSQGGYTF. J is TRBJ1-2 and V is TRBV19; no clear D. The CDR3 extends over 15 amino acids. Germline values: CDR1 LNHDA, CDR2 SQIVND (reference sequence). V dropped 10 bases and J dropped 8 bases, with 26 bases sitting between them.

CDR3 nucleotide sequence: TGTGCCAGCAGTGGGACAGGGGATCCCTACGAGCAGTACTTC. Translated, it gives CASSGTGDPYEQYF. The chain is built from TRBV27 and TRBJ2-7, with TRBD1 matching 10 bases. The CDR3 is made up of 14 amino acids. The germline V gene encodes CDR1 MNHEY and CDR2 SMNVEV (reference sequence). The V segment lost 5 bases and the J segment 2 bases; nucleotides outside the gene matches: 3.

This chain uses TRBV14 with TRBJ1-1; D possibly corresponds to TRBD1 (6 bases). V lost 6 bases to trimming and J lost 3 bases, with 20 bases between them. The CDR3 runs 16 residues. CDR1 is SGHDN and CDR2 is FVKESK in the germline V gene. The DNA for the CDR3 is TGTGCCAGCAGGGCAACAGGGACCCACTACTACACTGAAGCTTTCTTT. This gives the protein CASRATGTHYYTEAFF.

Notes on this clone: One junction end does not reproduce the germline sequence, and a read error may be involved. The chain recombines TRBV7-7 with TRBJ1-2, with D possibly TRBD1 on 6 matching bases. Germline CDR1 is SSHAT and CDR2 is FNYEAQ (reference sequence). There are 15 residues in the CDR3. The CDR3 coding sequence is TGTGCTAGCAGCTTAGATACACAGGGCTACTATGGCTACACCTTC. Residues: CASSLDTQGYYGYTF.

J is TRBJ2-7 and V is TRBV7-2, with 7 bases aligning to TRBD2. This CDR3 spans 14 amino acids. The germline V gene encodes CDR1 SGHTA and CDR2 FQGNSA. V lost 4 bases and J lost 3; bases outside the gene matches: 6. In nucleotides, the CDR3 is TGTGCCAGCAGCTCCAGCGGGGAGGTCTACGAGCAGTACTTC. It encodes CASSSSGEVYEQYF.

For this clone: A junction boundary mismatches the germline segment, possibly from a read error. V usage is TRBV11-2 and J usage is TRBJ2-1, with TRBD2 matching over 9 bases. Germline CDR1 and CDR2: SGHAT and FQNNGV. The CDR3 runs 13 residues. The DNA for the CDR3 is TGTGCCAGCAGCTTAGATCCGGGCGGGGGGGCTCTCTTC. Its translation is CASSLDPGGGALF.